This TCR beta chain was retrieved from a study of graft-versus-host responses after intestinal transplantation. Study context: Those transplanted obtained multivisceral, liver-intestinal, or isolated intestinal grafts. Broader study findings: Among recipient marrow samples, GvH clones were found; some appeared first in ileum or blood.

The data were produced by immunoSEQ multiplex PCR, yet TCRdb's version contains in-frame clones alone and is incomplete. The repertoire includes about 54,000 clones, about 90% of them detected once, and around 5.1% sits in the top ten. Remarks on this clone: Its antigen is as yet unknown.

Trimming pared 5 bases from V and 2 bases from J, leaving 22 bases between. Germline CDR1 is SEHNR and CDR2 is FQNEAQ (reference sequence). CDR3 length: 17 amino acids. This TCR came from a human patient who received an intestinal transplant, so some T cells may come from the graft donor. The material sequenced was PBMCs, taken roughly 660 days after intestinal transplant. The chain combines TRBV7-9 with TRBJ2-7, with D tentatively TRBD1 (7 bases). CDR3 in amino acids: CASSGEDRSKGTYEQYF. The CDR3 nucleotides read TGTGCCAGCAGCGGGGAGGACAGGTCCAAGGGGACCTACGAGCAGTACTTC. The whole variable domain, filled in from reference TRBV7-9 and TRBJ2-7, reads DTGVSQNPRHKITKRGQNVTFRCDPISEHNRLYWYRQTLGQGPEFLTYFQNEAQLEKSRLLSDRFSAERPKGSFSTLEIQRTEQGDSAMYLCASSGEDRSKGTYEQYFGPGTRLTVT.